The 28 T cell receptor beta chains given below trace back to one sample, sequenced in a study of long-term antiretroviral therapy in people with HIV. The assay, immunoSEQ v3.0, was run at survey level. Sequenced by immunoSEQ multiplex PCR; TCRdb stores in-frame clones only, minus some. The sample lists around 10,000 clones, over 80% occurring once. The sequencing used unsorted PBMCs, collected 0.3 years before starting antiretroviral therapy. These receptors all come from a man aged 25-40 years with HIV.

This chain links TRBV25-1 with TRBJ2-1; a possible D gene is TRBD1 (7 bases). Per the germline V gene, CDR1 is MGHDK and CDR2 is SYGVNS. V lost 6 bases, J lost 12 bases, and 21 bases lay in between. The CDR3 has 14 residues. DNA of the CDR3: TGTGCCAGCAGCTTGTTCTCAGGGGGAGGTCGGCAGTTCTTC. The encoded protein is CASSLFSGGGRQFF. The whole variable domain, remainder taken from reference TRBV25-1 and TRBJ2-1, is EADIYQTPRYLVIGTGKKITLECSQTMGHDKMYWYQQDPGMELHLIHYSYGVNSTEKGDLSSESTVSRIRTEHFPLTLESARPSHTSQYLCASSLFSGGGRQFFGPGTRLTVL.

This sequence joins TRBV7-8 and TRBJ2-1, with a weak D call TRBD1 (6 bases). CDR1 is SGHVS, CDR2 FQNEAQ, per germline. V was shortened by 5 bases and J by 12 bases, with 14 bases between the two germline ends. The CDR3 length is 12 residues. The CDR3 DNA follows: TGTGCCAGCAGCCCAGGGGCCGCCGGGCAGTTCTTC. Protein sequence: CASSPGAAGQFF.

The chain links TRBV13 to TRBJ2-3, with 8 positions matching TRBD2. Germline CDR1 and CDR2: PRHDT and FYEKMQ (reference sequence). The CDR3 is 17 amino acids. The trim removed 5 bases at V and 3 bases at J, leaving 13 bases unmatched. CDR3 coding DNA: TGTGCCAGCAGCGACACCGGGACACGGGAGGGGACAGATACGCAGTATTTT. Its translation is CASSDTGTREGTDTQYF.

The chain links TRBV4-2 to TRBJ2-1, with 8 bases that match TRBD2. The CDR3 consists of 17 residues. V was pared by 1 base and J by 2 bases, with 7 bases of the junction left unmatched. Germline values: CDR1 LGHNA, CDR2 YNFKEQ. The CDR3 DNA follows: TGTGCCAGCAGCCAAGCCACTAGCGGTGTGACCTACAATGAGCAGTTCTTC. Encoded protein: CASSQATSGVTYNEQFF.

V is TRBV7-9 and J is TRBJ2-1; 10 nucleotides match TRBD2. V was clipped by 6 bases and J by 6 bases; unmatched bases: 14. The CDR3 spans 17 residues. The germline V gene encodes CDR1 SEHNR and CDR2 FQNEAQ (reference sequence). The CDR3 nucleotides are TGTGCCAGCAGGCATAAAGTCAGCGGGAGGGCCTCCAATGAGCAGTTCTTC. Protein: CASRHKVSGRASNEQFF.

The chain has TRBV19 and TRBJ1-1; D gene uncertain. V gave up 3 bases and J gave up 1 base, with 6 bases separating them. This CDR3 comprises 13 residues. Germline CDR1 LNHDA, CDR2 SQIVND (reference sequence). CDR3 sequence: CASSMTGNTEAFF. In DNA, the CDR3 is TGTGCCAGTAGTATGACCGGGAACACTGAAGCTTTCTTT.

Worth noting for this clone: One end of the junction does not line up with germline, which may come from a read error. The genes are TRBV28 and TRBJ2-1; D possibly corresponds to TRBD2 (5 bases). The CDR3 is 17 amino acids. Germline CDR1 and CDR2: MDHEN and SYDVKM. The CDR3 is CASSSIDFPGYYDEQFF. The CDR3 region has the DNA TGTGCCAGCAGTTCCATAGATTTCCCGGGGTACTACGATGAGCAGTTCTTC.

This chain uses TRBV6-5 with TRBJ2-1; 7 nucleotides align to TRBD2. This CDR3 comprises 13 residues. V gave up 10 bases and J gave up 4 bases; unmatched junction bases: 7. From germline, CDR1 is MNHEY and CDR2 SVGAGI. The CDR3 loop reads CATTGGPYNEQFF. The CDR3 nucleotides read TGTGCCACCACGGGGGGTCCATACAATGAGCAGTTCTTC.

The chain couples TRBV11-3 to TRBJ1-1; D not resolved. There are 13 residues in the CDR3. Germline values: CDR1 SGHNT, CDR2 YENEEA. The V end lost 3 bases, the J end lost 2 bases, and 7 bases lay between the germline ends. The CDR3 DNA follows: TGTGCCAGCAGCTTGGGCCGTAACACTGAAGCTTTCTTT. Residues: CASSLGRNTEAFF.

This chain uses TRBV28 with TRBJ1-1; tentatively, D is TRBD1 (6 bases). Trimming pared 7 bases from V and 6 bases from J, leaving 9 bases between. In germline, CDR1 is MDHEN, CDR2 SYDVKM. The CDR3 runs to 11 residues. The CDR3 sequence is CASIRTAEAFF. In DNA, the CDR3 is TGTGCCAGCATCAGGACAGCTGAAGCTTTCTTT.

The V call is TRBV19, the J call TRBJ1-3, with unresolved D. V lost 6 bases to trimming and J lost 0 bases, with 6 bases between them. Germline loops: CDR1 LNHDA, CDR2 SQIVND (reference sequence). The CDR3 loop spans 13 amino acids. The CDR3 loop is CASRANSGNTIYF. In nucleotides, the CDR3 is TGTGCCAGTAGGGCGAACTCTGGAAACACCATATATTTT.

The rearrangement uses TRBV4-3 and TRBJ1-1; 7 bases map to TRBD1. Germline CDR1 reads LGHNA; CDR2 reads YSLEER. With V trimmed by 2 bases and J by 1 base, 4 bases remained unmatched. The CDR3 covers 15 residues. CDR3 sequence (DNA): TGCGCCAGCAGCCAAAAACAGGGGAAGAACACTGAAGCTTTCTTT. This sequence encodes CASSQKQGKNTEAFF.

V is TRBV11-2 and J is TRBJ1-2; 7 nucleotides line up with TRBD1. The junction had 8 bases not matched to a gene; V was cut back by 1 base and J by 6 bases. The CDR3 runs 15 residues. Germline V CDR1 and CDR2: SGHAT, FQNNGV. The DNA for the CDR3 is TGTGCCAGCAGCTTAGCAGGTGGCAGGGGGGATGGCTACACCTTC. Amino acid sequence: CASSLAGGRGDGYTF.

The J gene is TRBJ2-7, the V gene TRBV5-1; 13 positions match TRBD2. Trimming removed 4 bases from V and 5 bases from J; junction bases left unmatched: 6. Germline CDR1 is SGHRS and CDR2 is YFSETQ. The CDR3 consists of 15 residues. In DNA form, the CDR3 reads TGCGCCAGCAGCAGGGGAACTAGCGGGAGGGACGAGCAGTACTTC. Residues: CASSRGTSGRDEQYF.

V gene TRBV6-4 combines with J gene TRBJ2-3, with TRBD2 matching over 8 bases. The V gene's germline CDR1 is MRHNA and CDR2 SNTAGT. The J segment lost 1 base and the V segment lost 3 bases, leaving 0 bases of the junction unmatched. The CDR3 is 14 amino acids. CDR3 DNA: TGTGCCAGCAGTGAGCGGGGGGGCACAGATACGCAGTATTTT. Encoded protein: CASSERGGTDTQYF.

This chain links TRBV5-1 with TRBJ1-1; D might be TRBD1 (5 bases). The germline V and J ends were trimmed by 0 bases and 0 bases, with 12 bases remaining between them. This CDR3 spans 16 amino acids. Germline V gene sequence: CDR1 SGHRS, CDR2 YFSETQ. CDR3 sequence reads: CASSLGPGALNTEAFF. The CDR3 region has the DNA TGCGCCAGCAGCTTGGGACCCGGGGCTTTGAACACTGAAGCTTTCTTT.

The chain links TRBV6-1 to TRBJ2-7, with 8 nucleotides matching TRBD1. CDR1 MNHNS and CDR2 SASEGT come from the germline V gene. Trimming took 7 bases from V and 6 from J; bases not matched to a gene: 11. The CDR3 loop spans 14 amino acids. The CDR3 DNA is TGTGCCAGCATCTGGGGACAGGTAATGGGCGAGCAGTACTTC. It yields the protein CASIWGQVMGEQYF.

The genes are TRBV2 and TRBJ1-1, with D perhaps matching TRBD1 (5 bases). The CDR3 length is 14 residues. V was trimmed by 7 bases and J by 8 bases, leaving 20 bases between them. The V gene's germline CDR1 is SNHLY and CDR2 FYNNEI. The CDR3 DNA reads as TGTGCCAGCATTCCGGGACGGACTATAATCGAAGCTTTCTTT. Its protein is CASIPGRTIIEAFF.

In its sample, this clone was seen once. The CDR3 protein is CASSSRTGNTGELFF. The CDR3 nucleotides are TGTGCCAGCAGCTCCCGGACGGGAAACACCGGGGAGCTGTTTTTT. The rearrangement links TRBV11-3 to TRBJ2-2, with D perhaps matching TRBD2 (5 bases). With 4 bases removed from V and 2 bases from J, the gap between germline ends came to 11 bases. The germline V gene has CDR1 SGHNT and CDR2 YENEEA. The CDR3 has 15 amino acids.

The chain joins TRBV28 to TRBJ1-5; TRBD1 matches 7 bases. Germline values: CDR1 MDHEN, CDR2 SYDVKM. This CDR3 comprises 14 residues. The ends lost 3 bases at V and 7 bases at J; junction bases unmatched: 6. In DNA, the CDR3 is TGTGCCAGCAGTTTGGAGGGGGCAGGCCAGCCCCAGCATTTT. Its protein is CASSLEGAGQPQHF.

This sequence joins TRBV15 and TRBJ1-5, with D perhaps TRBD1 (5 bases). Germline values: CDR1 LNHNV, CDR2 YYDKDF (reference sequence). V was clipped by 4 bases and J by 4 bases, with 14 bases between them. CDR3 length: 15 amino acids. CDR3 nucleotides: TGTGCCACCAGCATCAGTAGACAGACGAATCAGCCCCAGCATTTT. Translated: CATSISRQTNQPQHF.

The J gene is TRBJ1-1, the V gene TRBV9, with D perhaps TRBD1 (5 bases). Germline V CDR1 and CDR2: SGDLS, YYNGEE. Trimming pared 5 bases from V and 6 bases from J, leaving 17 bases between. The length of the CDR3 is 14 residues. The CDR3: CASRPAGGVSEAFF. The DNA of the CDR3 is TGTGCCAGCAGACCCGCCGGGGGGGTGTCTGAAGCTTTCTTT.

The chain couples TRBV7-9 to TRBJ1-2; 7 nucleotides match TRBD1. Germline V gene sequence: CDR1 SEHNR, CDR2 FQNEAQ (reference sequence). The CDR3 sequence is 15 residues long. V lost 1 base to trimming and J lost 6 bases; unmatched junction nucleotides: 8. The CDR3 region has the DNA TGTGCCAGCAGCTTAGTGACAGGGTTCGGTAATGGCTACACCTTC. It yields the protein CASSLVTGFGNGYTF.

J is TRBJ2-1 and V is TRBV6-5; D possibly matches TRBD1 or TRBD2 (5 bases each). V lost 4 bases to trimming and J lost 7 bases, with 14 bases between them. Germline CDR1 MNHEY, CDR2 SVGAGI. CDR3 length: 14 residues. This chain's CDR3 is CASSFARGGNEQFF. CDR3 sequence (DNA): TGTGCCAGCAGTTTCGCGAGGGGCGGGAATGAGCAGTTCTTC.

The rearrangement uses TRBV10-3 and TRBJ2-2; 8 bases line up with TRBD2. After removal of 4 bases from V and 5 bases from J, the junction contained 9 bases not matched to a gene. Germline CDR1 reads ENHRY; CDR2 reads SYGVKD. This CDR3 contains 16 residues. For the CDR3, the DNA is TGTGCCATCAGTGTAAGCGGGAGCGGTGCAACCGGGGAGCTGTTTTTT. This translates into CAISVSGSGATGELFF.

This rearrangement joins TRBV25-1 to TRBJ2-3, with D possibly matching TRBD1 (6 bases). Trimming shortened V by 1 base and J by 2 bases, and 13 bases separated the two germline ends. The CDR3 runs to 16 residues. The germline CDR1 and CDR2 sequences are MGHDK and SYGVNS. In DNA, the CDR3 is TGTGCCAGCAGTGAATTCCAGGGGCAACACACAGATACGCAGTATTTT. Translation gives CASSEFQGQHTDTQYF.

The chain carries TRBV6-1 and TRBJ1-1, with 8 bases fitting TRBD1. Germline CDR1 is MNHNS and CDR2 is SASEGT. The V gene end was trimmed by 4 bases and the J gene end by 1 base; junction bases not matched to a gene: 11. The CDR3 covers 17 residues. This chain's CDR3 is CASSAIRTGFGNTEAFF. CDR3 nucleotide sequence: TGTGCCAGCAGTGCCATTCGGACAGGGTTTGGGAACACTGAAGCTTTCTTT.

This chain links TRBV4-2 with TRBJ2-3; perhaps TRBD1 as D (6 bases). Germline V CDR1 and CDR2: LGHNA, YNFKEQ. The CDR3 covers 14 residues. Trimming took off 0 bases at V and 4 bases at J, with 8 bases between the two ends. The CDR3 sequence is CASSQDGGADTQYF. For the CDR3, the DNA is TGTGCCAGCAGCCAAGATGGGGGCGCAGATACGCAGTATTTT.